There are a few counts of the clone carrying this TCR beta chain. These data belong to a study of technical replicates of blood from a few donors. Unmatched junction bases numbered 3, after V lost 5 bases and J lost 3 bases. Germline lookup yields CDR1 MDHEN and CDR2 SYDVKM. This CDR3 contains 14 residues. Assay used: immunoSEQ multiplex PCR; TCRdb lists only in-frame clones, some missing. The data hold 83,000 or so clones, with roughly nine tenths observed a single time. The J gene is TRBJ2-7, the V gene TRBV28; 11 positions match TRBD2. The origin of this receptor is a human donor in good health. Input material: T cells isolated from PBMCs. The CDR3 reads CASSRGTSGYEQYF. CDR3 nucleotide sequence: TGTGCCAGCAGTCGAGGGACTAGCGGCTACGAGCAGTACTTC.